This passage covers 22 T cell receptor beta chains from one sample sequenced in a study of blood T cell repertoires in COVID-19. Measured with immunoSEQ multiplex PCR; TCRdb has only the in-frame clones, and not every one. The sample contains 300,000 to 350,000 clones, roughly 90% of which appear only once. The sample taken for sequencing was peripheral blood. These receptors came from a man between 18 and 35 years old with active or convalescent COVID-19.

This clone was detected once. The J gene is TRBJ2-1, the V gene TRBV7-2, with 7 bases matching TRBD1. Losses at the gene ends were 6 bases for V and 8 bases for J; bases not matched to a gene: 7. CDR1 and CDR2 from the germline V gene are SGHTA and FQGNSA. The CDR3 loop spans 13 amino acids. CDR3 DNA: TGTGCCAGCAGATCACAGGGGTTTGATGAGCAGTTCTTC. Protein sequence: CASRSQGFDEQFF.

The gene calls are TRBV28 and TRBJ2-2; 7 bases are shared with TRBD1. The CDR3 length is 16 residues. Germline values: CDR1 MDHEN, CDR2 SYDVKM. The ends lost 5 bases at V and 5 bases at J; junction bases unmatched: 11. CDR3 in DNA: TGTGCCAGCAGTCCCACCCAGGGGGTATTAACCGGGGAGCTGTTTTTT. It yields the protein CASSPTQGVLTGELFF.

This clone was picked up many times. The rearrangement uses TRBV2 and TRBJ1-2, with a weak D call TRBD1 (5 bases). This CDR3 has 12 residues. Trimming stripped 6 bases from V and 10 bases from J, with 15 bases between. The germline V gene has CDR1 SNHLY and CDR2 FYNNEI. DNA for the CDR3: TGTGCCAGCAGAACGACGGGAGGGGACTACACCTTC. This translates into CASRTTGGDYTF. Filled out from reference TRBV2 and TRBJ1-2, the complete variable domain reads EPEVTQTPSHQVTQMGQEVILRCVPISNHLYFYWYRQILGQKVEFLVSFYNNEISEKSEIFDDQFSVERPDGSNFTLKIRSTKLEDSAMYFCASRTTGGDYTFGSGTRLTVV.

The chain couples TRBV24-1 to TRBJ2-7; D possibly corresponds to TRBD1 (6 bases). This CDR3 has 14 amino acids. Germline CDR1 and CDR2: KGHDR and SFDVKD. The V gene lost 12 bases and the J gene lost 0 bases, with 17 bases spanning the gap. CDR3 protein: CAPRQGSYSYEQYF. CDR3 DNA: TGTGCCCCACGCCAGGGGTCCTACTCCTACGAGCAGTACTTC.

This chain joins TRBV20-1 and TRBJ1-1; the D gene is possibly TRBD1 (6 bases). Germline assignment: CDR1 DFQATT and CDR2 SNEGSKA (reference sequence). This CDR3 has 11 residues. The germline V and J ends were trimmed by 8 bases and 0 bases, with 7 bases remaining between them. The chain's CDR3 is CSYRVNTEAFF. CDR3 in DNA: TGCAGTTACAGGGTGAACACTGAAGCTTTCTTT.

The V gene is TRBV10-3, the J gene TRBJ2-1, with D possibly being TRBD2 (6 bases). Germline values: CDR1 ENHRY, CDR2 SYGVKD. Trimming shortened V by 4 bases and J by 5 bases, and 12 bases separated the two germline ends. This CDR3 is 14 amino acids long. CDR3 bases: TGTGCCATCAGTGTCTCGGGGGTCCACAATGAGCAGTTCTTC. This translates into CAISVSGVHNEQFF.

The V and J genes are TRBV4-1 and TRBJ1-2; D is unresolved. Per germline, CDR1 MGHRA and CDR2 YSYEKL. The CDR3 runs 15 residues. Trimming cost V 5 bases and J 5 bases, with 18 bases left between them. CDR3 sequence (DNA): TGCGCCAGCAGCTATTCTCCCGGAGGGCCGTATGGCTACACCTTC. Residues: CASSYSPGGPYGYTF.

This chain connects TRBV15 to TRBJ2-7, with 7 bases fitting TRBD1. CDR1 and CDR2 (germline): LNHNV, YYDKDF (reference sequence). J lost 4 bases, V lost 5 bases, and 5 bases had no gene match. The CDR3 has 13 residues. The CDR3 is CATSGKQGYEQYF. The CDR3 coding sequence is TGTGCCACCAGCGGAAAACAGGGGTACGAGCAGTACTTC.

This clone is a singleton in its sample. The V and J genes are TRBV7-2 and TRBJ2-3; no reliable D call. The CDR3 is made up of 14 amino acids. The germline V and J ends were trimmed by 6 bases and 5 bases, with 15 bases remaining between them. The germline gives CDR1 SGHTA, CDR2 FQGNSA. The CDR3 reads CASRQRFVGDTQYF. The CDR3 DNA follows: TGTGCCAGCAGACAAAGATTCGTTGGAGATACGCAGTATTTT.

The rearrangement links TRBV19 to TRBJ2-7; D possibly corresponds to TRBD1 (6 bases). Germline V gene sequence: CDR1 LNHDA, CDR2 SQIVND (reference sequence). V dropped 3 bases and J dropped 6 bases, with 21 bases sitting between them. This CDR3 comprises 16 residues. CDR3 loop: CASSIYAGQGSTEQYF. The CDR3 coding sequence is TGTGCCAGTAGTATCTACGCGGGTCAGGGGTCAACCGAGCAGTACTTC.

The chain combines TRBV28 with TRBJ2-4; the D gene is possibly TRBD2 (6 bases). Trimming pared 5 bases from V and 7 bases from J, leaving 15 bases between. Per the germline V gene, CDR1 is MDHEN and CDR2 is SYDVKM. The CDR3 is made up of 14 amino acids. CDR3 bases: TGTGCCAGCAGTCCCCATCGGACTACTAACATTCAGTACTTC. Amino acid sequence: CASSPHRTTNIQYF.

The chain carries TRBV29-1 and TRBJ2-4; 11 positions agree with TRBD1. The CDR3 extends over 16 amino acids. Trimming cost V 0 bases and J 9 bases; bases outside gene matches: 10. In germline, CDR1 is SQVTM, CDR2 ANQGSEA. The CDR3 spells CSVEDPGQGVGGIQYF. In DNA, the CDR3 is TGCAGCGTTGAAGATCCGGGACAGGGGGTAGGAGGCATTCAGTACTTC.

This clone was seen a few times. J is TRBJ1-1 and V is TRBV23-1; 7 nucleotides line up with TRBD1. TRBV23-1 is filed as an ORF, its function uncertain. Trimming at V came to 8 bases and at J to 4 bases, leaving 25 bases not matched to a gene. This CDR3 contains 19 residues. Written as DNA, the CDR3 is TGCGCCAGCCCCGTCCGTACCCGGGCAGGGGGAAGGTGTGGCACTGAAGCTTTCTTT. Translation gives CASPVRTRAGGRCGTEAFF.

This chain joins TRBV28 and TRBJ2-3; 12 nucleotides agree with TRBD2. The CDR3 loop spans 19 amino acids. The germline V gene has CDR1 MDHEN and CDR2 SYDVKM. Trimming took 4 bases from V and 0 from J; bases not matched to a gene: 11. CDR3 loop: CASSYLKRLAGASTDTQYF. The CDR3 coding sequence is TGTGCCAGCAGTTACCTAAAGAGACTAGCGGGAGCTAGCACAGATACGCAGTATTTT.

This chain joins TRBV11-2 and TRBJ1-1; tentative D call: TRBD1 (6 bases). In germline, CDR1 is SGHAT, CDR2 FQNNGV. This CDR3 comprises 13 residues. V dropped 1 base and J dropped 4 bases, with 7 bases sitting between them. CDR3 sequence (DNA): TGTGCCAGCAGCTTAGTAGGGGGCACTGAAGCTTTCTTT. Translated: CASSLVGGTEAFF. The complete variable domain, with remaining parts taken from reference TRBV11-2 and TRBJ1-1, reads EAGVAQSPRYKIIEKRQSVAFWCNPISGHATLYWYQQILGQGPKLLIQFQNNGVVDDSQLPKDRFSAERLKGVDSTLKIQPAKLEDSAVYLCASSLVGGTEAFFGQGTRLTVV.

The J gene is TRBJ2-5, the V gene TRBV24-1; a weak D match, TRBD2 (6 bases). This CDR3 comprises 13 residues. The ends were cut back, 9 bases at V and 1 base at J, with 11 bases in the middle. Germline V CDR1 and CDR2: KGHDR, SFDVKD. CDR3 protein: CATALGGQETQYF. The CDR3, as DNA: TGTGCCACCGCTCTGGGAGGCCAAGAGACCCAGTACTTC.

The sample holds one count of this clone. V is TRBV27 and J is TRBJ2-1; TRBD2 agrees at 10 bases. Germline-derived CDR1 and CDR2 are MNHEY and SMNVEV (reference sequence). J lost 4 bases, V lost 7 bases, and 7 bases had no gene match. The CDR3 contains 15 residues. The DNA of the CDR3 is TGTGCCAGCAACTCAGCGGGAGGGGTTTACAATGAGCAGTTCTTC. It encodes CASNSAGGVYNEQFF.

The chain joins TRBV7-9 to TRBJ1-5, with a possible D match to TRBD1 (5 bases). Per the germline V gene, CDR1 is SEHNR and CDR2 is FQNEAQ (reference sequence). This CDR3 region has 17 residues. Trimming removed 1 base from V and 0 bases from J, with 13 bases in between. This chain's CDR3 is CASSLGGTGYSNQPQHF. The CDR3 DNA follows: TGTGCCAGCAGCTTAGGGGGAACAGGTTATAGCAATCAGCCCCAGCATTTT.

This clone was observed a few times. This chain joins TRBV2 and TRBJ2-7; 16 nucleotides match TRBD2. Per germline, CDR1 SNHLY and CDR2 FYNNEI. Trimming removed 7 bases from V and 1 base from J; junction bases left unmatched: 4. The CDR3 is made up of 16 amino acids. The CDR3 sequence is CASMPGLAGGSYEQYF. In nucleotides, the CDR3 is TGTGCCAGCATGCCGGGACTAGCGGGGGGGTCCTACGAGCAGTACTTC.

V gene TRBV19 combines with J gene TRBJ1-1; D may be TRBD1 (5 bases). This CDR3 contains 15 residues. V gave up 5 bases and J gave up 3 bases, with 16 bases separating them. Germline CDR1 reads LNHDA; CDR2 reads SQIVND (reference sequence). The CDR3 region is CASSAESWGDTEAFF. CDR3 DNA: TGTGCCAGTAGTGCCGAATCTTGGGGGGACACTGAAGCTTTCTTT.

The chain carries TRBV18 and TRBJ2-3; 13 bases match TRBD2. With V trimmed by 4 bases and J by 3 bases, 13 bases remained unmatched. CDR1 and CDR2 from the germline V gene are KGHSH and LQKENI. The CDR3 contains 19 residues. CDR3 DNA sequence: TGTGCCAGCTCACTTGCAGGGACTAGCGGGGCCTACCCGACAGATACGCAGTATTTT. Encoded protein: CASSLAGTSGAYPTDTQYF.

This rearrangement joins TRBV7-9 to TRBJ2-7; D is possibly TRBD2 (6 bases). The germline V gene has CDR1 SEHNR and CDR2 FQNEAQ (reference sequence). This CDR3 region has 14 residues. Trimming removed 7 bases at V and 2 bases at J, with 15 bases between. The CDR3 nucleotides read TGTGCCAGCACCTTCCCGGGAGCTCCCTACGAGCAGTACTTC. It is translated as CASTFPGAPYEQYF.